The 9 T cell receptor beta chains in this list originate from one sample, sequenced in a study of neurological immune-mediated disorders. TCRdb passed the 5' RACE reads through MiXCR, listing each CDR3 protein once. This table holds about 50,000 distinct CDR3 sequences, about a tenth found once. Time point specified: longitudinal time-point 1 (baseline). The sequenced sample consisted of PBMCs. All receptors derive from a woman aged 40 to 50 in good health.

This clonotype was counted ten times or more. The chain is built from TRBV5-1 and TRBJ1-2; 10 bases align to TRBD1. The ends lost 5 bases at V and 6 bases at J; junction bases unmatched: 4. The CDR3 covers 13 residues. Germline V gene lookup returns CDR1 SGHRS and CDR2 YFSETQ. In nucleotides, the CDR3 is TGCGCCAGCAGGTCCGGGACAGGGGATGGCTACACCTTC. Amino acids: CASRSGTGDGYTF.

This clonotype appeared many times. CDR3 sequence reads: CASSLDSPLYYEQYF. The CDR3 DNA reads as TGCGCCAGCAGCCTGGACAGTCCCCTATACTACGAGCAGTACTTC. J is TRBJ2-7 and V is TRBV5-1; TRBD1 is a possible D gene (6 bases). Looked up from germline, CDR1 is SGHRS and CDR2 is YFSETQ. V was trimmed by 4 bases and J by 3 bases, leaving 17 bases between them. The CDR3 loop spans 15 amino acids.

This clonotype was picked up many times. V is TRBV6-5 and J is TRBJ1-2, with D perhaps matching TRBD1 (6 bases). CDR3 length: 13 amino acids. Germline CDR1 reads MNHEY; CDR2 reads SVGAGI. Trimming pared 7 bases from V and 7 bases from J, leaving 16 bases between. The DNA of the CDR3 is TGTGCCAGCACCGGAGCCCAGGGGACTGGCTACACCTTC. Translating gives CASTGAQGTGYTF.

The table lists this clonotype with many counts. The chain employs TRBV7-9 and TRBJ2-6, with D possibly matching TRBD1 (6 bases). Germline V gene data show CDR1 as SEHNR and CDR2 as FQNEAQ (reference sequence). Trimming shortened V by 5 bases and J by 11 bases, and 13 bases separated the two germline ends. This CDR3 is 13 amino acids long. The CDR3 loop reads CASSVGADDVLTF. The CDR3 DNA sequence: TGTGCCAGCAGCGTGGGGGCAGACGACGTCCTGACTTTC.

This clonotype has ten or more counts. This sequence joins TRBV10-3 and TRBJ2-1; 11 bases agree with TRBD2. After removal of 7 bases from V and 9 bases from J, the junction contained 11 bases not matched to a gene. Germline V gene sequence: CDR1 ENHRY, CDR2 SYGVKD. The CDR3 is 15 amino acids. The CDR3 protein is CAITSTSGVESEQFF. The CDR3 coding sequence is TGTGCCATCACCTCGACTAGCGGGGTCGAGAGTGAGCAGTTCTTC.

This clonotype was counted ten times or more. The J gene is TRBJ2-1, the V gene TRBV5-1; D is tentatively TRBD1 or TRBD2 (5 bases each). CDR1 and CDR2 (germline): SGHRS, YFSETQ. CDR3 length equals 16 residues. The V and J ends lost 0 bases and 0 bases respectively, with 10 bases between them. The CDR3, as DNA: TGCGCCAGCAGCTTGGGGGGGTCGAGCTCCTACAATGAGCAGTTCTTC. It yields the protein CASSLGGSSSYNEQFF.

This clonotype showed up many times. The chain joins TRBV5-1 to TRBJ1-1; D remains unclear. Germline V gene sequence: CDR1 SGHRS, CDR2 YFSETQ. The CDR3 totals 13 residues. Between the trimmed V and J ends, which lost 5 bases and 0 bases, there was a span of 8 bases. The CDR3 sequence: CASRADLNTEAFF. In DNA, the CDR3 is TGCGCCAGCAGAGCTGACCTGAACACTGAAGCTTTCTTT.

There are many counts of this clonotype. The chain links TRBV24-1 to TRBJ2-3, with D perhaps assigned TRBD1 or TRBD2 (5 bases each). CDR1 KGHDR and CDR2 SFDVKD come from the germline V gene. The CDR3 covers 14 residues. Deletions cut 6 bases from V and 4 bases from J, with 13 bases between. The CDR3: CATSIGTAPDTQYF. The CDR3 DNA sequence: TGTGCCACCAGTATTGGGACCGCCCCAGATACGCAGTATTTT.

This clonotype has ten or more counts. This sequence joins TRBV4-3 and TRBJ1-2, with 7 bases matching TRBD1. The CDR3 is 13 residues long. J gave up 8 bases and V 1 base, and 4 bases lay outside the gene matches. Germline CDR1 and CDR2: LGHNA and YSLEER. The CDR3 bases are TGCGCCAGCAGCCAAGGCTGGACAGGCGGCTACACCTTC. Its translation is CASSQGWTGGYTF.